The entry below gives a single T cell receptor beta chain sequence along with its context. Germline V CDR1 and CDR2: SEHNR, FQNEAQ (reference sequence). This CDR3 is built from 14 residues. Deletions cut 5 bases from V and 3 bases from J, with 12 bases between. The data stem from a study of T cell changes during pregnancy in multiple sclerosis. The repertoire was sequenced with immunoSEQ multiplex PCR; TCRdb's copy has only in-frame clones and lacks some. The data contain tens of thousands of clones, 80% to 95% of them singletons. The V and J genes are TRBV7-9 and TRBJ2-3; D might be TRBD2 (5 bases). The clonotype originates from a female donor with multiple sclerosis, enrolled in a pregnancy study. The material sequenced was CD4+ T cells from peripheral blood mononuclear cells, taken in the third trimester of pregnancy. The CDR3 sequence is CASSDRTGTDTQYF. CDR3 nucleotides: TGTGCCAGCAGCGACCGGACGGGGACAGATACGCAGTATTTT.